This T cell receptor (beta chain) was captured in a study of early T cells in non-severe SARS-CoV-2 infection (dated by TCRdb to the early 2020s). Regarding the study in general: TCR sequencing used bulk RNA from unsorted whole blood, so alpha and beta chains could not be paired.

Spanning cysteine to phenylalanine, the CDR3 consists of 12 amino acids. The read is trimmed to its CDR3 DNA, 36 bases read in frame from base 1. The germline V gene (reference sequence) sets CDR1 to GTSNPN and CDR2 to SVGIG. V loses 2 bases of germline sequence and J loses 10 bases, and the interval between the two ends is 12 bases. This clonotype was recorded many times. No cognate antigen has been identified for it. Base qualities are missing; no much larger clone stands one base away. Library preparation used 5' RACE. TCRdb names NextSeq 500 as the instrument used. To correct for sequencing error and PCR bias, the TCR library protocol tagged individual cDNA molecules with unique molecular identifiers. TCR alpha and beta chains were both sequenced, and the abundances of alpha and beta sequences in each sample were closely correlated with each other. The paper's processing steps were these. V gene, J gene and CDR3 annotation of TCR sequences was performed with Decombinator V4. TCRs were defined as expanded if a significant change between any two time points was detected under a Poisson model with p below 0.0001. Abundances of TCRs were expressed as counts per million after normalisation to the total number of TCRs sequenced in each sample. MAIT TCRs were defined by TRAV1-2 paired with TRAJ12, TRAJ20 or TRAJ33, and iNKT TCRs by TRAV10 paired with TRAJ18. VDJdb, accessed on 1 November 2021, was searched for TCRs annotated for CMV, EBV and SARS-CoV-2, and TCRs annotated for more than one antigen were excluded. In-frame beta chains were kept once TCRdb had trimmed the public reads at Q25 with fastp and called clones with MiXCR. All rows with the same CDR3 protein become a single entry with the most common DNA and genes. The authors' filters were not applied to this entry. For this sample there are fewer than 85,000 distinct CDR3 sequences; about an eighth appear just once. The ten largest clones represent 1.4% of the sample.

This was a case-control study nested in a cohort of healthcare workers in London, UK, who had nasopharyngeal swab PCR tests and blood samples taken every week. Healthcare workers were enrolled in the week of the UK lockdown, from 23 to 31 March 2020, and were followed every week for up to roughly 15 weeks. The study at large found these results: VDJdb matching was skewed toward anti-spike CD8 responses and likely underestimated virus-specific expansions by missing private and CD4 specificities.

The V gene is TRBV30 and the J gene is TRBJ1-5, with the D gene uncertain. The receptor was isolated from an adult who was a healthcare worker with PCR-confirmed SARS-CoV-2 infection or an uninfected control (not recorded which). Sequenced sample: whole blood. The DNA sequence is given as TGTGCCTGGAGTTCTCAGGAGACCCCCCAGCATTTT. Translated, this gives CAWSSQETPQHF.